A selection of T cell receptor beta chains follows, all from one sample in a study of blood T cells in healthy people across ages. TCRdb reanalysed the 5' RACE reads using MiXCR and keeps one entry per CDR3 protein. The sample lists about 1.6 million distinct CDR3 sequences, roughly 32% occurring once. The sample was blood. The receptors were gathered from a woman aged 25 to 39 in good health. CDR3s include the opening cysteine and the closing phenylalanine or tryptophan. Fields, in order: J gene, V gene, D gene, clone size, CDR3 protein, CDR3 DNA. A D gene is named only where the DNA matches it firmly. Where a row states a size, it is once, few, many or the class of an expanded clone; other rows omit it.

j_call: TRBJ2-1
v_call: TRBV4-1
d_call: .
clone_size: .
cdr3_aa: CASSQVEGGSYNEQFF
cdr3_nt: TGCGCCAGCAGCCAAGTGGAGGGAGGATCCTACAATGAGCAGTTCTTC

j_call: TRBJ1-1
v_call: TRBV20-1
d_call: .
clone_size: .
cdr3_aa: CSARDRRRGNTEAFF
cdr3_nt: TGCAGTGCTAGAGATCGGAGGAGGGGGAACACTGAAGCTTTCTTT

j_call: TRBJ2-7
v_call: TRBV6-6
d_call: .
clone_size: many
cdr3_aa: CASSYLGSEQYF
cdr3_nt: TGTGCCAGCAGTTACTTGGGCAGCGAGCAGTACTTC

j_call: TRBJ2-5
v_call: TRBV30
d_call: .
clone_size: few
cdr3_aa: CAWSFGGGTQETQYF
cdr3_nt: TGTGCCTGGAGTTTTGGCGGGGGCACTCAAGAGACCCAGTACTTC

j_call: TRBJ2-5
v_call: TRBV7-3
d_call: TRBD2
clone_size: .
cdr3_aa: CAGSRGLAGLDGETQYF
cdr3_nt: TGTGCCGGCAGCCGGGGACTAGCGGGGCTCGATGGGGAGACCCAGTACTTC

j_call: TRBJ1-1
v_call: TRBV15
d_call: .
clone_size: few
cdr3_aa: CATTGGTLNTEAFF
cdr3_nt: TGTGCCACCACCGGGGGCACTTTGAACACTGAAGCTTTCTTT

j_call: TRBJ2-7
v_call: TRBV11-2
d_call: .
clone_size: .
cdr3_aa: CASSLWEEVQESSYEQYF
cdr3_nt: TGTGCCAGCAGCTTATGGGAAGAGGTACAGGAGAGCTCCTACGAGCAGTACTTC

j_call: TRBJ2-3
v_call: TRBV5-6
d_call: .
clone_size: .
cdr3_aa: CASSFLGTTDTQYF
cdr3_nt: TGTGCCAGCAGCTTCCTAGGGACCACAGATACGCAGTATTTT

j_call: TRBJ1-2
v_call: TRBV12-5
d_call: .
clone_size: .
cdr3_aa: CASGLVEGRSNGYTF
cdr3_nt: TGTGCTAGTGGTTTGGTAGAGGGCAGGTCTAATGGCTACACCTTC

j_call: TRBJ2-7
v_call: TRBV10-3
d_call: .
clone_size: .
cdr3_aa: CAISELAMDEQYF
cdr3_nt: TGTGCCATCAGTGAGCTAGCTATGGACGAGCAGTACTTC

j_call: TRBJ2-7
v_call: TRBV4-1
d_call: TRBD2
clone_size: few
cdr3_aa: CASSQEVAGAVYEQYF
cdr3_nt: TGCGCCAGCAGCCAAGAGGTAGCGGGAGCCGTTTACGAGCAGTACTTC